This TCR beta chain emerged from a study of Ad26.COV2.S vaccination and SARS-CoV-2 variants. Noted treatment: around 19 received Ad26.COV2.S at low or high dose, single or two shots; about five received placebo; per-sample allocation not given. Collection of the samples took place on day 63 after the first injection of vaccine or placebo. Profiling relied on immunoSEQ multiplex PCR, and the TCRdb table lists in-frame clones only, not all of them. This sample has 400,000 to 500,000 clones, with more than 75% found just once. Study-wide results and caveats: Whether participants received vaccine or placebo, their non-spike TCR breadth was similar.

V lost 3 bases, J lost 4 bases, and 10 bases stayed unmatched. CDR3 length equals 17 residues. Looked up from germline, CDR1 is KGHSH and CDR2 is LQKENI. Notes on this clone: Antigen unknown.

This specimen consisted of peripheral blood, obtained in a trial of Ad26.COV2.S vaccine versus placebo. The sequence derives from a person between 18 and 59 years old who received the Ad26.COV2.S COVID-19 vaccine or a placebo. The chain uses TRBV18 and TRBJ1-1; 11 nucleotides align to TRBD1. Here the CDR3 reads CASSPGQGVVIGTEAFF. DNA of the CDR3: TGTGCCAGCTCACCGGGACAGGGGGTTGTAATCGGCACTGAAGCTTTCTTT.